This T cell receptor beta chain is from a study of blood T cell repertoires in COVID-19. At the level of the study: Samples taken during acute and convalescent COVID-19 were collected in the United States, Italy and Spain. PBMCs, B-cell-depleted T cells, or T cells provided the cDNA or gDNA that made up the material.

Looked up from germline, CDR1 is SGHVS and CDR2 is FQNEAQ. The CDR3 has 17 amino acids. Trimming cost V 4 bases and J 6 bases; bases outside gene matches: 16. Per the authors' pipeline: Nucleated cell number was recorded as an estimate derived from reference gene primer amplification. Assay: immunoSEQ multiplex PCR; the TCRdb copy retains only in-frame clones and omits some. Clone size and V and J calls were adopted from that table, with D and trimming inferred from the DNA. The sample carries about 210,000 clones, about 91% recorded once. The sample comprised peripheral blood. The clonotype originates from a man aged 30-40 years with acute or convalescent COVID-19. The chain has TRBV7-8 and TRBJ2-3, with 7 bases identical to TRBD1. The CDR3 DNA is TGTGCCAGCAGCTCCGCTCCCCTGACAGGGCGAGGGGATACGCAGTATTTT. As protein: CASSSAPLTGRGDTQYF.